This entry describes one TCR beta chain. Its target is not known. The data belong to a study of siplizumab effects on memory and regulatory T cells. Overall study findings and caveats: To unstimulated subsets, only a minor fraction of alloreactive clones could be mapped. The Treg-derived share of mappable alloreactive CD4+ clones averaged about 69% with siplizumab and approximately 27% in controls. The alloresponse seemed to draw substantially on naive T cells, which appeared more diverse than memory cells.

Trimming cost V 3 bases and J 0 bases; bases outside gene matches: 11. From germline, CDR1 is SGDLS and CDR2 YYNGEE. CDR3 length equals 19 residues. Libraries were prepared by immunoSEQ multiplex PCR; TCRdb keeps only in-frame clonotypes and omits some of them. The table lists about 110,000 clones, roughly 90% of them singletons. This TCR derives from a human donor in good health. Sequenced: CD4+ T cells sorted from blood. The chain has TRBV9 and TRBJ1-4; 10 bases map to TRBD1. CDR3 amino acids: CASSADRTGGASTNEKLFF. DNA for the CDR3: TGTGCCAGCAGCGCCGACCGGACAGGGGGGGCCTCAACTAATGAAAAACTGTTTTTT.